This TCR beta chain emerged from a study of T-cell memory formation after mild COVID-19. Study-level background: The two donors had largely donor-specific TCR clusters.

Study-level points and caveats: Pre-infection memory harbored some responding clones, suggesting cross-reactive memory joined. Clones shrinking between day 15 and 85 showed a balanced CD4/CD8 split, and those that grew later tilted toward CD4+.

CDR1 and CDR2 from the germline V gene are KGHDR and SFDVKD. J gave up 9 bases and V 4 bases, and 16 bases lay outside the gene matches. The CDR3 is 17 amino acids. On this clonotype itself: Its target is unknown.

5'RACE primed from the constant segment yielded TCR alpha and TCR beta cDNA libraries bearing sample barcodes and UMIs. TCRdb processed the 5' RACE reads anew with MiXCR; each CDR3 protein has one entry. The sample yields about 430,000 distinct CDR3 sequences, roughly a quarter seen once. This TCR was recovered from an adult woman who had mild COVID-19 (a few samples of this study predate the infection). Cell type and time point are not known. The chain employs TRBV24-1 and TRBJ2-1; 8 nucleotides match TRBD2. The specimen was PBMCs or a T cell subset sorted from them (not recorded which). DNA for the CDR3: TGTGCCACCAGTGACCGCCGGGGGGGGGGACGTTTGGGTGAGCAGTTCTTC. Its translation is CATSDRRGGGRLGEQFF.